What follows are 25 T cell receptor beta chains derived from one specimen sequenced in a study of PD-L1 blockade in urothelial cancer. TCRdb's copy holds only in-frame clones and misses some; the assay was immunoSEQ multiplex PCR. The table has fewer than 55,000 clones, more than 75% seen once. The specimen comprised PBMCs, sampled around atezolizumab (anti-PD-L1) treatment. Receptor source: a man in his 70s with urothelial cancer.

In this sample, this clone turned up a few times. The gene calls are TRBV5-8 and TRBJ2-6, with a weak D call TRBD2 (5 bases). The CDR3 sequence is 15 residues long. Germline CDR1 reads SGHTS; CDR2 reads YDEGEE. Trimming shortened V by 6 bases and J by 4 bases, and 14 bases separated the two germline ends. The DNA of the CDR3 is TGTGCCAGCACCGGGTCGAGGGTAGGGGCCAACGTCCTGACTTTC. It encodes CASTGSRVGANVLTF. The whole variable domain, remainder taken from reference TRBV5-8 and TRBJ2-6, is EAGVTQSPTHLIKTRGQQATLRCSPISGHTSVYWYQQALGLGLQFLLWYDEGEERNRGNFPPRFSGRQFPNYSSELNVNALELEDSALYLCASTGSRVGANVLTFGAGSRLTVL.

This chain connects TRBV5-4 to TRBJ2-7, with unresolved D. The ends were cut back, 3 bases at V and 2 bases at J, with 15 bases in the middle. The CDR3 is made up of 15 amino acids. Germline V gene sequence: CDR1 SGHNT, CDR2 YYREEE (reference sequence). CDR3 nucleotide sequence: TGTGCCAGCAGCTCCCGAGGATCCGCCGCCTACGAGCAGTACTTC. Translation gives CASSSRGSAAYEQYF.

This clone was observed a handful of times. This rearrangement joins TRBV5-1 to TRBJ2-5; TRBD1 matches at 8 bases. The CDR3 loop spans 14 amino acids. With 4 bases clipped from V and 4 bases from J, the junction kept 6 bases outside the gene matches. The germline CDR1 and CDR2 sequences are SGHRS and YFSETQ. CDR3 sequence (DNA): TGCGCCAGCAGCCCGGGACAGGCCCGAGAGACCCAGTACTTC. Amino acid sequence: CASSPGQARETQYF.

The chain employs TRBV2 and TRBJ2-5; TRBD1 aligns across 7 bases. Germline lookup yields CDR1 SNHLY and CDR2 FYNNEI. The V segment lost 8 bases and the J segment 3 bases; nucleotides outside the gene matches: 9. This CDR3 is built from 14 residues. The CDR3 DNA sequence: TGTGCCAGCTCTACGACAGGGACGAAAGAGACCCAGTACTTC. The encoded protein is CASSTTGTKETQYF.

The chain employs TRBV5-1 and TRBJ2-1; no definite D call. The germline V gene has CDR1 SGHRS and CDR2 YFSETQ. Trimming removed 2 bases from V and 0 bases from J, with 9 bases in between. This CDR3 is built from 15 residues. This chain's CDR3 is CASSFNVGSYNEQFF. CDR3 in DNA: TGCGCCAGCAGCTTCAACGTCGGCTCCTACAATGAGCAGTTCTTC.

V usage is TRBV23-1 and J usage is TRBJ1-6; unclear D gene. TRBV23-1 belongs to the ORF category, with a function that is uncertain. This CDR3 has 20 residues. Trimming removed 0 bases at V and 0 bases at J, with 18 bases between. CDR3 nucleotide sequence: TGCGCCAGCAGTCAATCCCGGCTGGCGGGCCTTAGCTCCTATAATTCACCCCTCCACTTT. Its translation: CASSQSRLAGLSSYNSPLHF.

The rearrangement joins TRBV6-5 to TRBJ1-1; 10 bases match TRBD1. The germline gives CDR1 MNHEY, CDR2 SVGAGI. Trimming at V came to 5 bases and at J to 5 bases, leaving 5 bases not matched to a gene. The CDR3 loop spans 14 amino acids. As DNA, the CDR3 is TGTGCCAGCAGTCCTTGGACAGGGGGAACTGAAGCTTTCTTT. This encodes CASSPWTGGTEAFF.

This clone was counted once. This chain joins TRBV11-2 and TRBJ2-3; 11 bases fit TRBD1. CDR3 length: 17 amino acids. V lost 4 bases and J lost 6; bases outside the gene matches: 12. CDR1 is SGHAT and CDR2 is FQNNGV in the germline V gene. This CDR3 is CASSWEQDRGRLDTQYF. In DNA, the CDR3 is TGTGCCAGCAGCTGGGAACAGGACAGGGGGCGATTGGATACGCAGTATTTT.

The gene calls are TRBV19 and TRBJ1-1, with D unclear. V lost 4 bases and J 1 base, leaving 16 bases between the germline ends. The CDR3 has 16 residues. Germline V CDR1 and CDR2: LNHDA, SQIVND (reference sequence). As DNA, the CDR3 is TGTGCCAGTAGTAAGGTGTTGGGAGTAAAGAACACTGAAGCTTTCTTT. Its translation: CASSKVLGVKNTEAFF.

This sequence joins TRBV20-1 and TRBJ2-5; no reliable D call. The ends were cut back, 5 bases at V and 2 bases at J, with 3 bases in the middle. The CDR3 is 10 amino acids. Germline CDR1 reads DFQATT; CDR2 reads SNEGSKA (reference sequence). CDR3 nucleotide sequence: TGCAGTGCTCTTCAAGAGACCCAGTACTTC. Protein sequence: CSALQETQYF.

This chain uses TRBV4-2 with TRBJ2-1, with D tentatively TRBD2 (6 bases). The CDR3 is made up of 14 amino acids. V gave up 1 base and J gave up 4 bases, with 8 bases separating them. CDR1 is LGHNA, CDR2 YNFKEQ, per germline. DNA for the CDR3: TGTGCCAGCAGCCAAGGGGAGGAGTACAATGAGCAGTTCTTC. This sequence encodes CASSQGEEYNEQFF.

V gene TRBV5-6 combines with J gene TRBJ2-5, with 7 bases that match TRBD2. The V gene end was trimmed by 3 bases and the J gene end by 1 base; junction bases not matched to a gene: 3. This CDR3 has 14 residues. Germline-derived CDR1 and CDR2 are SGHDT and YYEEEE. Here the CDR3 reads CASSWGGSQETQYF. In DNA, the CDR3 is TGTGCCAGCAGCTGGGGGGGTTCCCAAGAGACCCAGTACTTC. The whole variable domain, remainder taken from reference TRBV5-6 and TRBJ2-5, is DAGVTQSPTHLIKTRGQQVTLRCSPKSGHDTVSWYQQALGQGPQFIFQYYEEEERQRGNFPDRFSGHQFPNYSSELNVNALLLGDSALYLCASSWGGSQETQYFGPGTRLLVL.

V usage is TRBV7-3 and J usage is TRBJ2-2, with 7 bases identical to TRBD2. CDR3 length equals 17 residues. V lost 5 bases, J lost 0 bases, and 9 bases stayed unmatched. CDR1 SGHTA and CDR2 FQGTGA come from the germline V gene. CDR3 region: CASSTPPGRPNTGELFF. CDR3 coding DNA: TGTGCCAGCAGCACGCCCCCCGGGAGGCCGAACACCGGGGAGCTGTTTTTT.

This chain connects TRBV2 to TRBJ1-2; 7 bases agree with TRBD1. The V and J ends lost 8 bases and 2 bases, in that order; junction bases with no gene match: 5. Germline V gene sequence: CDR1 SNHLY, CDR2 FYNNEI. The CDR3 consists of 13 residues. The CDR3 bases are TGTGCCAGCGCGGACAGGACGAACTATGGCTACACCTTC. It encodes CASADRTNYGYTF. The full variable domain, rest sourced from reference TRBV2 and TRBJ1-2, is EPEVTQTPSHQVTQMGQEVILRCVPISNHLYFYWYRQILGQKVEFLVSFYNNEISEKSEIFDDQFSVERPDGSNFTLKIRSTKLEDSAMYFCASADRTNYGYTFGSGTRLTVV.

The CDR3 loop reads CASSESLSVHSPLHF. CDR3 nucleotide sequence: TGTGCCAGCAGTGAAAGTCTATCGGTTCATTCACCCCTCCACTTT. V gene TRBV6-1 combines with J gene TRBJ1-6; D is ambiguous. In germline, CDR1 is MNHNS, CDR2 SASEGT. The CDR3 runs 15 residues. Trimming stripped 2 bases from V and 8 bases from J, with 13 bases between.

J is TRBJ1-1 and V is TRBV6-5; D unresolved. Per germline, CDR1 MNHEY and CDR2 SVGAGI. The V and J ends lost 5 bases and 0 bases respectively, with 7 bases between them. This CDR3 is built from 13 residues. The CDR3 loop is CASSPGVNTEAFF. CDR3 coding DNA: TGTGCCAGCAGTCCCGGGGTGAACACTGAAGCTTTCTTT.

This clone has only a few counts. The V call is TRBV25-1, the J call TRBJ1-1, with a weak D call TRBD1 (6 bases). Deletions cut 5 bases from V and 0 bases from J, with 7 bases between. Looked up from germline, CDR1 is MGHDK and CDR2 is SYGVNS. This CDR3 is built from 13 residues. The CDR3 is CASSSGVNTEAFF. The CDR3 DNA follows: TGTGCCAGCAGTTCAGGGGTGAACACTGAAGCTTTCTTT.

This clone was picked up one time. The V and J genes are TRBV4-1 and TRBJ2-2; TRBD2 agrees at 9 bases. The CDR3 contains 16 residues. The V segment lost 0 bases and the J segment 7 bases; nucleotides outside the gene matches: 6. Germline V CDR1 and CDR2: MGHRA, YSYEKL. The DNA of the CDR3 is TGCGCCAGCAGCCAAGAGCGGGGGGGCCTCGGCGGGGAGCTGTTTTTT. It encodes CASSQERGGLGGELFF.

The chain uses TRBV7-9 and TRBJ2-2; D is uncertain. Trimming shortened V by 1 base and J by 0 bases, and 6 bases separated the two germline ends. Germline V CDR1 and CDR2: SEHNR, FQNEAQ (reference sequence). The CDR3 has 15 residues. The CDR3 DNA is TGTGCCAGCAGCTTAGGGCAGGCGAACACCGGGGAGCTGTTTTTT. Translation gives CASSLGQANTGELFF.

This clone was seen a single time. This CDR3 is CASRAGTLNTEAFF. The CDR3 DNA is TGTGCCAGCAGAGCCGGGACTTTGAACACTGAAGCTTTCTTT. The chain links TRBV2 to TRBJ1-1; TRBD1 might be the D (5 bases). Germline V gene sequence: CDR1 SNHLY, CDR2 FYNNEI. V lost 6 bases, J lost 0 bases, and 11 bases lay in between. The CDR3 consists of 14 residues.

The chain uses TRBV19 and TRBJ1-1, with 9 nucleotides matching TRBD1. The CDR3 contains 14 residues. V dropped 6 bases and J dropped 4; count of bases not matched to a gene: 6. CDR1 is LNHDA, CDR2 SQIVND, per germline (reference sequence). The CDR3 spells CASREQGASTEAFF. The DNA of the CDR3 is TGTGCCAGTAGAGAACAGGGGGCGTCCACTGAAGCTTTCTTT.

V and J are TRBV30 and TRBJ1-4, with 7 bases fitting TRBD1. The ends lost 5 bases at V and 5 bases at J; junction bases unmatched: 2. Germline CDR1 is GTSNPN and CDR2 is SVGIG (reference sequence). The CDR3 contains 12 residues. The CDR3 bases are TGTGCCTGGGGACAGGCGAATGAAAAACTGTTTTTT. Amino acid sequence: CAWGQANEKLFF.

This clone has more than one count but fewer than ten. This rearrangement joins TRBV25-1 to TRBJ1-1; 7 nucleotides line up with TRBD1. This CDR3 has 13 residues. The junction had 4 bases not matched to a gene; V was cut back by 4 bases and J by 5 bases. Germline V gene lookup returns CDR1 MGHDK and CDR2 SYGVNS. CDR3 region: CASSGQGRTEAFF. The CDR3 region has the DNA TGTGCCAGCAGTGGACAGGGTCGGACTGAAGCTTTCTTT.

V and J are TRBV7-8 and TRBJ2-5, with TRBD2 identical over 7 bases. This CDR3 has 14 residues. The trim removed 3 bases at V and 3 bases at J, leaving 4 bases unmatched. Germline V lookup: CDR1 SGHVS, CDR2 FQNEAQ. CDR3 coding DNA: TGTGCCAGCAGCTTCAGGGAGGGAAAAGAGACCCAGTACTTC. This sequence encodes CASSFREGKETQYF.

The V and J genes are TRBV4-2 and TRBJ2-3, with 15 bases that match TRBD2. There are 17 residues in the CDR3. The V gene end was trimmed by 1 base and the J gene end by 4 bases; junction bases not matched to a gene: 3. In germline, CDR1 is LGHNA, CDR2 YNFKEQ. CDR3 region: CASSQAGLAGGADTQYF. In nucleotides, the CDR3 is TGTGCCAGCAGCCAAGCAGGACTAGCGGGGGGGGCAGATACGCAGTATTTT.